These 14 T cell receptor beta chains originate from one sample sequenced in a study of post-analysis software for immune sequencing data. TCR beta cDNA libraries had unique molecular identifiers. TCRdb reprocessed the PCR reads via MiXCR and lists one record per CDR3 protein. The sample yields 800,000 to 950,000 distinct CDR3 sequences, roughly half seen once. These receptors' targets are unknown. Study findings and constraints: Roughly 5 TRBV segments, TRBV5-6, TRBV5-1 and TRBV20-1 among them, were found more frequent in patients than controls.

The material sequenced was blood. The receptors derive from a girl aged 10-17 years with multiple sclerosis.

The CDR3 sequence is CASSLSVGEQFF. For the CDR3, the DNA is TGCGCCAGCAGCCTTTCGGTAGGGGAGCAGTTCTTC. The chain has TRBV4-1 and TRBJ2-1; D is ambiguous. Trimming stripped 4 bases from V and 10 bases from J, with 11 bases between. CDR1 MGHRA and CDR2 YSYEKL come from the germline V gene. The CDR3 sequence is 12 residues long.

This chain uses TRBV6-4 with TRBJ2-3; D gene unclear. The CDR3 covers 14 residues. Germline CDR1 reads MRHNA; CDR2 reads SNTAGT. Trimming pared 0 bases from V and 2 bases from J, leaving 6 bases between. The CDR3 DNA is TGTGCCAGCAGTGACTCCCCGGCCACAGATACGCAGTATTTT. This gives the protein CASSDSPATDTQYF.

The chain links TRBV20-1 to TRBJ2-5; 14 bases match TRBD2. Germline values: CDR1 DFQATT, CDR2 SNEGSKA (reference sequence). The CDR3 runs to 17 residues. The ends lost 6 bases at V and 4 bases at J; junction bases unmatched: 13. This CDR3 is CSARKTRTSGRRETQYF. CDR3 nucleotide sequence: TGCAGTGCCCGGAAGACTAGGACTAGCGGGAGGAGAGAGACCCAGTACTTC.

In this sample, this clonotype turned up once. The V and J genes are TRBV9 and TRBJ2-7; 8 bases are shared with TRBD1. Trimming removed 3 bases from V and 3 bases from J; junction bases left unmatched: 5. CDR1 and CDR2 (germline): SGDLS, YYNGEE. The CDR3 runs to 14 residues. The CDR3 DNA sequence: TGTGCCAGCAGCGCAGGGGGCGCCGGCTACGAGCAGTACTTC. The encoded protein is CASSAGGAGYEQYF. Filled out from reference TRBV9 and TRBJ2-7, the complete variable domain reads DSGVTQTPKHLITATGQRVTLRCSPRSGDLSVYWYQQSLDQGLQFLIQYYNGEERAKGNILERFSAQQFPDLHSELNLSSLELGDSALYFCASSAGGAGYEQYFGPGTRLTVT.

This sequence joins TRBV25-1 and TRBJ1-4, with D perhaps matching TRBD1 (6 bases). The V gene lost 3 bases and the J gene lost 8 bases, with 16 bases spanning the gap. Germline V gives CDR1 MGHDK, CDR2 SYGVNS. This CDR3 region has 15 residues. CDR3 DNA sequence: TGTGCCAGCAGTGAGGGGGCAGGGGAGACCGAAAAACTGTTTTTT. This codes for CASSEGAGETEKLFF.

J is TRBJ1-1 and V is TRBV30; D is unclear. The germline gives CDR1 GTSNPN, CDR2 SVGIG (reference sequence). The V end lost 0 bases, the J end lost 1 base, and 15 bases lay between the germline ends. The CDR3 contains 16 residues. As DNA, the CDR3 is TGTGCCTGGAGTGTACTTAAAGGGCTTGGGAACACTGAAGCTTTCTTT. As protein: CAWSVLKGLGNTEAFF.

This clonotype was detected a few times. Germline and junction disagree at one end, which may indicate a read error. The chain links TRBV12-3 or TRBV12-4 to TRBJ2-1; the match to TRBD1 covers 7 bases. The CDR3 has 12 amino acids. CDR3 loop: CASSSQGDEQFF. The CDR3 DNA follows: TGCGCCAGCAGCTCCCAGGGGGATGAGCAGTTCTTC.

The chain uses TRBV7-9 and TRBJ1-5, with D tentatively TRBD1 (6 bases). Germline assignment: CDR1 SEHNR and CDR2 FQNEAQ (reference sequence). This CDR3 region has 16 residues. Trimming took 1 base from V and 7 from J, leaving 17 bases between them. The CDR3 loop reads CASSLGHAGEGQPQHF. In DNA, the CDR3 is TGTGCCAGCAGCTTAGGTCATGCAGGGGAGGGACAGCCCCAGCATTTT.

The chain recombines TRBV29-1 with TRBJ2-5; D is ambiguous. Trimming left V 3 bases short and J 11 bases short, with 19 bases between. Germline V gives CDR1 SQVTM, CDR2 ANQGSEA. CDR3 length equals 13 residues. The CDR3 sequence: CSVDFPGVAQQYF. Written as DNA, the CDR3 is TGCAGCGTTGATTTCCCTGGGGTCGCGCAGCAGTACTTC.

The chain carries TRBV6-1 and TRBJ2-4; 9 nucleotides line up with TRBD2. Germline V gives CDR1 MNHNS, CDR2 SASEGT. The V gene end was trimmed by 5 bases and the J gene end by 0 bases; junction bases not matched to a gene: 8. This CDR3 is 17 amino acids long. The CDR3 DNA sequence: TGTGCCAGCAGTCCGCGACTAGCGGAGGTAGCCAAAAACATTCAGTACTTC. It translates to CASSPRLAEVAKNIQYF.

A remark on this clonotype: The junction departs from germline at one end; a sequencing error may be responsible. The chain recombines TRBV9 with TRBJ2-5, with 11 bases that match TRBD2. The DNA end is a closer match to TRBJ2-7, so the J assignment may be wrong. The CDR3 length is 17 residues. Germline lookup yields CDR1 SGDLS and CDR2 YYNGEE. DNA for the CDR3: TGTGCCAACAGCCCCCCAGGGCTAGCGGGAGGAGTGTACGAGCAGTACTTC. Its protein is CANSPPGLAGGVYEQYF.

The rearrangement links TRBV15 to TRBJ1-1, with D perhaps matching TRBD1 (5 bases). Trimming cost V 6 bases and J 4 bases, with 9 bases left between them. Looked up from germline, CDR1 is LNHNV and CDR2 is YYDKDF (reference sequence). The CDR3 has 12 residues. The CDR3 reads CATRAGPTEAFF. The CDR3 bases are TGTGCCACCAGGGCAGGGCCCACTGAAGCTTTCTTT.

The V and J genes are TRBV13 and TRBJ2-7; the D is unclear. The last part of the DNA fits TRBJ2-5 better; the J call may be wrong. Germline V gene data show CDR1 as PRHDT and CDR2 as FYEKMQ (reference sequence). The CDR3 extends over 18 amino acids. The CDR3 region has the DNA TGTGCCAGCAGCTTAGGCCGCTGGGGTAAAGCCGTGGGGGAGACCCAGTACTTC. It yields the protein CASSLGRWGKAVGETQYF.

V and J are TRBV9 and TRBJ2-5; D gene ambiguous. V lost 4 bases and J 3 bases, leaving 13 bases between the germline ends. The CDR3 totals 14 residues. Germline-derived CDR1 and CDR2 are SGDLS and YYNGEE. CDR3 nucleotides: TGTGCCAGCAGCCCCCAGGAGATAGAAGAGACCCAGTACTTC. Protein sequence: CASSPQEIEETQYF.